A single sample is the source of the 27 T cell receptor beta chains below, sequenced in a study of blood T cells in healthy people across ages. The authors ran a second PCR of about 6 to 11 cycles using a sample-barcoded 5' primer and a J-beta primer mix. TCRdb re-analysed the 5' RACE reads in MiXCR, keeping a single row per CDR3 protein. The table includes some 640,000 distinct CDR3 sequences, approximately 50% detected once. The sequencing input was blood. These receptors came from a woman in her sixties or seventies in good health.

V and J are TRBV20-1 and TRBJ1-1, with a weak D call TRBD1 (5 bases). V lost 0 bases to trimming and J lost 1 base, with 15 bases between them. The CDR3 is made up of 16 amino acids. Germline V gene lookup returns CDR1 DFQATT and CDR2 SNEGSKA (reference sequence). CDR3 sequence (DNA): TGCAGTGCTAGAGATGAGGGGCGATTGGGGAACACTGAAGCTTTCTTT. It specifies CSARDEGRLGNTEAFF.

There are a few counts of this clonotype. CDR3 in amino acids: CASRTRQGEGTQYF. CDR3 bases: TGTGCCAGCAGGACTAGACAGGGCGAGGGTACGCAGTATTTT. V gene TRBV6-6 combines with J gene TRBJ2-3; maybe TRBD1 (7 bases). The CDR3 runs to 14 residues. The germline V gene has CDR1 MNHNY and CDR2 SVGAGI (reference sequence). Trimming cost V 6 bases and J 8 bases, with 18 bases left between them.

This clonotype showed up just once. The chain recombines TRBV28 with TRBJ2-1; 12 bases map to TRBD2. The germline V gene encodes CDR1 MDHEN and CDR2 SYDVKM. Trimming removed 8 bases from V and 9 bases from J; junction bases left unmatched: 8. This CDR3 region has 14 residues. The CDR3 region is CASVTSGRSGEQFF. For the CDR3, the DNA is TGTGCCAGCGTGACTAGCGGGAGATCTGGTGAGCAGTTCTTC.

This clonotype was recorded a few times. This rearrangement joins TRBV6-2 or TRBV6-3 to TRBJ2-5, with unresolved D. This CDR3 contains 12 residues. Per germline, CDR1 MNHEY and CDR2 SVGEGT. The V and J ends lost 6 bases and 11 bases respectively, with 16 bases between them. CDR3 sequence (DNA): TGTGCCAGCAGAACGTCCTCTGGGTTGCAGTACTTC. This encodes CASRTSSGLQYF.

The chain joins TRBV6-2 or TRBV6-3 to TRBJ2-1; tentative D call: TRBD2 (5 bases). CDR1 is MNHEY, CDR2 SVGEGT, per germline. Trimming removed 0 bases from V and 4 bases from J, with 7 bases in between. The CDR3 runs to 14 residues. The CDR3 bases are TGTGCCAGCAGTTACTCTTGGAGGTACAATGAGCAGTTCTTC. It specifies CASSYSWRYNEQFF.

In this sample, this clonotype turned up once. This chain joins TRBV10-3 and TRBJ2-2; tentatively, D is TRBD1 or TRBD2 (5 bases each). Germline V lookup: CDR1 ENHRY, CDR2 SYGVKD. The V end was cut by 2 bases, the J end by 5 bases, with 6 bases between. The CDR3 consists of 13 residues. The CDR3 here is CAISEGGTGELFF. CDR3 DNA: TGTGCCATCAGTGAGGGGGGAACCGGGGAGCTGTTTTTT.

The chain has TRBV6-5 and TRBJ2-7; a possible D gene is TRBD2 (6 bases). CDR1 and CDR2 from the germline V gene are MNHEY and SVGAGI. Trimming left V 1 base short and J 7 bases short, with 14 bases between. The CDR3 length is 14 residues. Written as DNA, the CDR3 is TGTGCCAGCAGTTACTACGGAGGGAGTGCTGAGCAGTACTTC. It codes for CASSYYGGSAEQYF.

This chain joins TRBV28 and TRBJ2-3; D gene uncertain. The germline V gene has CDR1 MDHEN and CDR2 SYDVKM. V lost 7 bases and J 0 bases, leaving 14 bases between the germline ends. This CDR3 contains 15 residues. This CDR3 is CASKDRRLSTDTQYF. DNA of the CDR3: TGTGCCAGCAAGGATAGGCGGCTTAGCACAGATACGCAGTATTTT.

The chain carries TRBV5-1 and TRBJ1-6; 7 bases match TRBD1. The V segment lost 4 bases and the J segment 9 bases; nucleotides outside the gene matches: 13. This CDR3 is 16 amino acids long. In germline, CDR1 is SGHRS, CDR2 YFSETQ. The CDR3 DNA is TGCGCCAGCAGCCCAGGTTTTGACAGGGTTTTTTCACCCCTCCACTTT. Translating gives CASSPGFDRVFSPLHF.

The chain combines TRBV7-6 with TRBJ2-5; 8 bases align to TRBD1. After removal of 5 bases from V and 5 bases from J, the junction contained 4 bases not matched to a gene. Germline CDR1 reads SGHVS; CDR2 reads FNYEAQ. This CDR3 is 13 amino acids long. The CDR3 is CASSTDREETQYF. The CDR3 DNA reads TGTGCCAGCAGCACGGACAGGGAGGAGACCCAGTACTTC.

This clonotype turned up a few times. The chain combines TRBV7-8 with TRBJ2-4; 8 bases are shared with TRBD2. This CDR3 spans 14 amino acids. Germline V gene data show CDR1 as SGHVS and CDR2 as FQNEAQ. The V and J ends lost 5 bases and 8 bases, in that order; junction bases with no gene match: 8. CDR3 DNA: TGTGCCAGCAGCACCCCCCGGGAGGGGGACATTCAGTACTTC. Its protein product is CASSTPREGDIQYF.

This rearrangement joins TRBV7-2 to TRBJ2-1, with D perhaps TRBD2 (5 bases). Per the germline V gene, CDR1 is SGHTA and CDR2 is FQGNSA. Deletions cut 1 base from V and 6 bases from J, with 10 bases between. The CDR3 length is 14 residues. The DNA for the CDR3 is TGTGCCAGCAGCTTAGGGCAGCGGAGCAATGAGCAGTTCTTC. Translated: CASSLGQRSNEQFF. Looking up the rest from reference TRBV7-2 and TRBJ2-1 gives the full variable domain: GAGVSQSPSNKVTEKGKDVELRCDPISGHTALYWYRQSLGQGLEFLIYFQGNSAPDKSGLPSDRFSAERTGGSVSTLTIQRTQQEDSAVYLCASSLGQRSNEQFFGPGTRLTVL.

This clonotype was found a few times. V gene TRBV29-1 combines with J gene TRBJ2-1, with D possibly matching TRBD2 (6 bases). With the DNA end fitting TRBJ2-7 better, the J assignment may be wrong. Germline V lookup: CDR1 SQVTM, CDR2 ANQGSEA. The CDR3 is 14 residues long. In nucleotides, the CDR3 is TGCAGCGTTGAAGAGAGGGACTCCTACAATGAGCAGTACTTC. This codes for CSVEERDSYNEQYF.

This chain uses TRBV4-2 with TRBJ2-5, with 11 bases matching TRBD2. This CDR3 has 13 amino acids. With V trimmed by 6 bases and J by 5 bases, 2 bases remained unmatched. Germline V lookup: CDR1 LGHNA, CDR2 YNFKEQ. CDR3 amino acids: CASSTSGSETQYF. In nucleotides, the CDR3 is TGTGCCAGCAGTACTAGCGGGAGTGAGACCCAGTACTTC.

The chain's CDR3 is CASSSPMRNYNEQFF. CDR3 nucleotides: TGTGCCAGCAGTTCCCCCATGCGGAACTACAATGAGCAGTTCTTC. The chain carries TRBV12-3 or TRBV12-4 and TRBJ2-1; D gene ambiguous. The CDR3 is made up of 15 amino acids. The V end was cut by 4 bases, the J end by 3 bases, with 13 bases between.

This clonotype turned up a few times. The chain joins TRBV20-1 to TRBJ2-1; 9 positions match TRBD1. V was clipped by 4 bases and J by 7 bases; unmatched bases: 11. The CDR3 length is 15 residues. Looked up from germline, CDR1 is DFQATT and CDR2 is SNEGSKA (reference sequence). CDR3 sequence: CSAIPGTGTWNEQFF. In nucleotides, the CDR3 is TGCAGTGCTATTCCCGGGACAGGGACGTGGAATGAGCAGTTCTTC.

The chain recombines TRBV14 with TRBJ2-1, with 11 nucleotides matching TRBD2. Trimming cost V 0 bases and J 2 bases; bases outside gene matches: 9. The germline gives CDR1 SGHDN, CDR2 FVKESK. The CDR3 is 19 amino acids. The CDR3 coding sequence is TGTGCCAGCAGCCAAGATCCTTTGGCTAGCGGGAGGACCTACAATGAGCAGTTCTTC. This sequence encodes CASSQDPLASGRTYNEQFF.

This clonotype was observed a few times. The chain has TRBV7-9 and TRBJ1-4, with 9 bases fitting TRBD1. The CDR3 loop spans 13 amino acids. Germline CDR1 reads SEHNR; CDR2 reads FQNEAQ (reference sequence). The junction had 0 bases not matched to a gene; V was cut back by 5 bases and J by 5 bases. The CDR3 DNA reads TGTGCCAGCAGCGGACAGGGGAATGAAAAACTGTTTTTT. Translation: CASSGQGNEKLFF.

This chain connects TRBV7-2 to TRBJ2-3; no reliable D call. Trimming left V 2 bases short and J 5 bases short, with 8 bases between. The germline gives CDR1 SGHTA, CDR2 FQGNSA. There are 13 residues in the CDR3. CDR3 coding DNA: TGTGCCAGCAGCTTATCCGTACGAGATACGCAGTATTTT. Its translation: CASSLSVRDTQYF. Based on the CDR3 plus reference TRBV7-2 and TRBJ2-3, the full variable domain is GAGVSQSPSNKVTEKGKDVELRCDPISGHTALYWYRQSLGQGLEFLIYFQGNSAPDKSGLPSDRFSAERTGGSVSTLTIQRTQQEDSAVYLCASSLSVRDTQYFGPGTRLTVL.

About this clonotype: An end of the junction differs from the germline gene, which may be a read error. The chain employs TRBV20-1 and TRBJ2-5; 12 bases line up with TRBD2. The germline V gene has CDR1 DFQATT and CDR2 SNEGSKA (reference sequence). This CDR3 is built from 16 residues. CDR3 in amino acids: CSASDLAGGPQGTQYF. In DNA form, the CDR3 reads TGCAGTGCTAGCGATCTAGCGGGAGGGCCTCAAGGGACCCAGTACTTC.

The chain links TRBV14 to TRBJ1-1, with D unclear. Germline lookup yields CDR1 SGHDN and CDR2 FVKESK. Trimming removed 5 bases at V and 5 bases at J, with 15 bases between. This CDR3 contains 14 residues. The CDR3 protein is CASSFRTRLTEAFF. CDR3 coding DNA: TGTGCCAGCAGCTTCCGGACCCGACTAACTGAAGCTTTCTTT. The full variable domain, with the rest looked up from reference TRBV14 and TRBJ1-1, is EAGVTQFPSHSVIEKGQTVTLRCDPISGHDNLYWYRRVMGKEIKFLLHFVKESKQDESGMPNNRFLAERTGGTYSTLKVQPAELEDSGVYFCASSFRTRLTEAFFGQGTRLTVV.

This chain uses TRBV27 with TRBJ1-2; D might be TRBD1 (5 bases). Germline V lookup: CDR1 MNHEY, CDR2 SMNVEV (reference sequence). The V and J ends lost 5 bases and 8 bases respectively, with 15 bases between them. This CDR3 spans 13 amino acids. CDR3 sequence reads: CASSPQGPPGYTF. The DNA for the CDR3 is TGTGCCAGCAGTCCCCAGGGTCCTCCGGGCTACACCTTC.

The chain joins TRBV6-6 to TRBJ2-3, with D possibly being TRBD1 or TRBD2 (5 bases each). CDR1 is MNHNY, CDR2 SVGAGI, per germline (reference sequence). There are 14 residues in the CDR3. The germline V and J ends were trimmed by 0 bases and 7 bases, with 11 bases remaining between them. In DNA, the CDR3 is TGTGCCAGCAGTTACTCGTCACGGGGCAATACGCAGTATTTT. It is translated as CASSYSSRGNTQYF.

The CDR3 region has the DNA TGTGCCAGCAGTGTCATAACGAACACCGGGGAGCTGTTTTTT. Translating gives CASSVITNTGELFF. The chain links TRBV2 to TRBJ2-2, with unresolved D. V lost 4 bases to trimming and J lost 0 bases, with 6 bases between them. The CDR3 is made up of 14 amino acids. Germline V gene lookup returns CDR1 SNHLY and CDR2 FYNNEI. Full variable domain (rest looked up from reference TRBV2 and TRBJ2-2): EPEVTQTPSHQVTQMGQEVILRCVPISNHLYFYWYRQILGQKVEFLVSFYNNEISEKSEIFDDQFSVERPDGSNFTLKIRSTKLEDSAMYFCASSVITNTGELFFGEGSRLTVL.

The table lists this clonotype with a count of one. The chain uses TRBV20-1 and TRBJ2-2; 8 bases fit TRBD1. V trimming: 5 bases; J trimming: 4 bases; junction bases outside the gene matches: 12. Germline V gene lookup returns CDR1 DFQATT and CDR2 SNEGSKA (reference sequence). The CDR3 runs 16 residues. CDR3 amino acids: CSAPSRGQGITGELFF. The CDR3 DNA is TGCAGTGCTCCCTCCAGAGGACAGGGAATCACCGGGGAGCTGTTTTTT.

This chain links TRBV10-3 with TRBJ2-2; a possible D gene is TRBD2 (5 bases). The germline V gene has CDR1 ENHRY and CDR2 SYGVKD. V was clipped by 7 bases and J by 3 bases, with 12 bases between them. The CDR3 length is 14 residues. CDR3 sequence: CAINNHGDTGELFF. The CDR3 region has the DNA TGTGCCATCAATAACCACGGGGACACCGGGGAGCTGTTTTTT.

V and J are TRBV11-2 and TRBJ1-1; TRBD1 is a possible D gene (5 bases). CDR1 and CDR2 (germline): SGHAT, FQNNGV. The V and J ends lost 8 bases and 0 bases respectively, with 10 bases between them. The CDR3 is made up of 13 amino acids. CDR3 sequence reads: CASGAEVNTEAFF. CDR3 nucleotides: TGTGCCAGCGGGGCCGAAGTGAACACTGAAGCTTTCTTT.